This T cell receptor (beta chain) derives from a study of CD8 T cells in Susac syndrome. High-throughput TCR beta sequencing covered peripheral CD8+ and CD4+ T cells. FACS was used to enrich TEMRA cells, whereas the CD8+ and CD4+ T cells were obtained by negative isolation. RNA in amounts of roughly 0.5 to 1 ug was reverse transcribed with random hexamers. With immunoSEQ multiplex PCR, TCR beta CDR3 was amplified across 54 Vbeta and 13 Jbeta. From the immunoSEQ multiplex PCR reads, TCRdb called clonotypes with MiXCR, one entry per CDR3 protein. The data contain hundreds of thousands of distinct CDR3 sequences, almost 85% of them seen just once; the ten biggest clones take up 0.2% to 0.25%. The TCR originated in a human donor with multiple sclerosis. Source material: CD8+ T cells from PBMCs.

CDR3 DNA: TGTGCCAGCAGTTACTCGGTGGGACGGCCAAACGAGCAGTACTTC. This translates into CASSYSVGRPNEQYF. The chain is built from TRBV6-2 or TRBV6-3 and TRBJ2-7, with D possibly called TRBD1 or TRBD2 (5 bases each). Germline V gives CDR1 MNHEY, CDR2 SVGEGT. This CDR3 is built from 15 residues. V was clipped by 0 bases and J by 5 bases, with 14 bases between them.